This TCR beta chain was captured by sequencing in a study of brain metastases from non-small cell lung cancer. Study results and caveats: Brain metastases had lower T-cell infiltration than primary tumors. In around 66% of brain metastases, T-cell clones were expanded compared with matched primary tumors.

Assay: immunoSEQ multiplex PCR; the TCRdb copy retains only in-frame clones and omits some. The data contain about 6,000 clones, roughly 80% of them singletons. As regards this clone: The antigen remains unidentified.

The germline gives CDR1 LNHNV, CDR2 YYDKDF (reference sequence). The CDR3 spans 15 residues. V shed 3 bases, J shed 2 bases, and the junction held 3 bases outside the gene matches. The receptor was isolated from a donor aged 40 or older with non-small cell lung cancer. Sequences were obtained from primary lung tumor tissue. V and J are TRBV15 and TRBJ2-7, with 11 bases matching TRBD2. CDR3 coding DNA: TGTGCCACCAGCAGGACTAGCGGGGCTCCCTACGAGCAGTACTTC. It translates to CATSRTSGAPYEQYF.